This T cell receptor beta chain was identified in a study of blood T cell repertoires in COVID-19. Study as a whole: The samples span acute and convalescent COVID-19 from the United States, Italy and Spain.

Assay: immunoSEQ multiplex PCR; the TCRdb copy retains only in-frame clones and omits some. The sample lists fewer than 700,000 clones, 70% to 90% occurring once. This clone was seen only once. The germline V and J ends were trimmed by 5 bases and 2 bases, with 12 bases remaining between them. Germline V gene data show CDR1 as SQVTM and CDR2 as ANQGSEA. CDR3 length: 13 residues. The TCR originated in a woman aged 45-65 years with COVID-19, enrolled during active disease. The chain links TRBV29-1 to TRBJ1-1; D is possibly TRBD1 (6 bases). Sequencing input: peripheral blood. As DNA, the CDR3 is TGCAGCGTTCTTGACAGGTCCAACACTGAAGCTTTCTTT. As protein: CSVLDRSNTEAFF.